Presented here are 18 T cell receptor beta chains from one specimen sequenced in a study of regulatory T cells in long-lasting Graves disease. Relying on iRepertoire HTBI primers and Arm-PCR of CDR3 regions, the team built TCR beta libraries. A single record per CDR3 protein comes from TCRdb applying MiXCR to the multiplex PCR reads. The sample lists 400,000 to 550,000 distinct CDR3 sequences, 14% to 15% occurring once. As for time point: newly diagnosed GD, antithyroid drugs for less than 3 months. The TCR library was made from RNA that had been extracted from PBMCs in TRIzol. The sample also formed part of further work on T cells in Graves' hyperthyroidism and ophthalmopathy.

Sequencing was performed on peripheral blood mononuclear cells (PBMCs), taken at new diagnosis, from a patient treated with antithyroid drugs. The receptors come from a woman in her 30s with Graves disease.

This clonotype was found a few times. The CDR3 spells CATLGRGETQYF. The CDR3 DNA sequence: TGTGCCACCCTAGGCAGGGGGGAGACCCAGTACTTC. The chain links TRBV2 to TRBJ2-5; TRBD1 agrees at 7 bases. Germline V gene data show CDR1 as SNHLY and CDR2 as FYNNEI. Trimming removed 10 bases from V and 5 bases from J; junction bases left unmatched: 7. This CDR3 spans 12 amino acids.

A word on this clonotype: The junction differs from germline at one of its ends, possibly a read error. The V call is TRBV28, the J call TRBJ1-2; perhaps TRBD1 as D (6 bases). This CDR3 is built from 12 residues. Germline loops: CDR1 MDHEN, CDR2 SYDVKM. The CDR3 region is CATSWGAYGYTF. Written as DNA, the CDR3 is TGTGCCACCAGTTGGGGGGCCTATGGCTACACCTTC.

The table lists this clonotype with a few counts. One end of the junction is discordant with germline, which a read error may explain. This chain links TRBV12-3 or TRBV12-4 with TRBJ2-5, with 11 bases lining up with TRBD2. The CDR3 runs to 15 residues. CDR3 loop: CASSFGLAGGEAQYF. CDR3 DNA: TGTGCCAGCAGTTTTGGGCTAGCGGGAGGAGAGGCCCAGTACTTC.

The J gene is TRBJ2-1, the V gene TRBV18, with D maybe TRBD1 (6 bases). The CDR3 runs to 13 residues. Trimming cost V 1 base and J 10 bases, with 11 bases left between them. Germline values: CDR1 KGHSH, CDR2 LQKENI. The chain's CDR3 is CASSPQGEREQFF. CDR3 DNA sequence: TGTGCCAGCTCACCACAGGGGGAGCGGGAGCAGTTCTTC.

Ten or more counts support this clonotype. The chain couples TRBV5-5 to TRBJ1-1, with 10 bases that match TRBD1. V trimming: 6 bases; J trimming: 0 bases; junction bases outside the gene matches: 5. In germline, CDR1 is SGHKS, CDR2 YYEKEE (reference sequence). The CDR3 covers 15 residues. The CDR3 region has the DNA TGTGCCAGCATCCTCGGGACAGGGGTGAACACTGAAGCTTTCTTT. It specifies CASILGTGVNTEAFF.

This clonotype was observed a handful of times. A much larger clone is a single base away; this may be a read error. CDR3 sequence: CSARDSTSAQEAQYF. DNA for the CDR3: TGCAGTGCTAGAGATTCGACTAGCGCTCAAGAGGCCCAGTACTTC. The chain employs TRBV20-1 and TRBJ2-5; 8 positions match TRBD2. Germline-derived CDR1 and CDR2 are DFQATT and SNEGSKA (reference sequence). CDR3 length: 15 amino acids.

The rearrangement links TRBV4-2 to TRBJ2-5, with a possible D match to TRBD2 (6 bases). Trimming took off 1 base at V and 5 bases at J, with 17 bases between the two ends. Germline loops: CDR1 LGHNA, CDR2 YNFKEQ. The CDR3 runs 16 residues. The CDR3 region is CASSQGPGERDETQYF. As DNA, the CDR3 is TGTGCCAGCAGCCAAGGTCCGGGAGAGAGGGATGAGACCCAGTACTTC.

This clonotype has a handful of counts. J is TRBJ2-1 and V is TRBV3-1, with 8 bases that match TRBD2. The CDR3 length is 18 residues. The germline CDR1 and CDR2 sequences are LGHDT and YNNKEL (reference sequence). V was pared by 7 bases and J by 4 bases, with 18 bases of the junction left unmatched. The CDR3 protein is CASTRRGGSSGSYNEQFF. For the CDR3, the DNA is TGTGCCAGCACCCGGAGGGGCGGGAGCAGCGGGAGTTACAATGAGCAGTTCTTC.

With respect to this clonotype: A junction end diverges from the germline sequence, so it may reflect a read error. CDR3 loop: CASSEWRAARANTVELFF. CDR3 DNA sequence: TGTGCCAGCAGTGAATGGCGGGCGGCCAGAGCGAACACCGTGGAGCTGTTTTTT. The V call is TRBV12-3 or TRBV12-4, the J call TRBJ2-2; D is perhaps TRBD2 (5 bases). The length of the CDR3 is 18 residues.

The table lists this clonotype with many counts. The V gene is TRBV7-2, the J gene TRBJ2-5; weak D call: TRBD2 (6 bases). CDR1 SGHTA and CDR2 FQGNSA come from the germline V gene. V lost 2 bases and J lost 7, with 17 bases in between. CDR3 length equals 15 residues. CDR3: CASSLTGPPAGTQYF. CDR3 sequence (DNA): TGTGCCAGCAGCTTAACGGGACCGCCAGCGGGGACCCAGTACTTC.

This clonotype was counted at least ten times. The chain joins TRBV6-1 to TRBJ2-2; 12 positions agree with TRBD2. Germline trimming cut 4 bases from V and 0 bases from J; bases unmatched to any gene: 9. Per the germline V gene, CDR1 is MNHNS and CDR2 is SASEGT. CDR3 size: 19 residues. CDR3 sequence: CASSATSGRRFANTGELFF. The CDR3 DNA follows: TGTGCCAGCAGTGCTACTAGCGGGAGGCGGTTCGCGAACACCGGGGAGCTGTTTTTT.

This clonotype was counted many times. The V call is TRBV5-1, the J call TRBJ2-7; 8 nucleotides match TRBD1. Germline values: CDR1 SGHRS, CDR2 YFSETQ. Unmatched junction bases numbered 10, after V lost 7 bases and J lost 4 bases. CDR3 length equals 14 residues. Here the CDR3 DNA reads TGCGCCAGCTCCTGGACAGGGATGCGTTACGAGCAGTACTTC. Encoded protein: CASSWTGMRYEQYF.

This clonotype showed up many times. The chain recombines TRBV15 with TRBJ2-1; TRBD2 matches at 9 bases. V lost 3 bases to trimming and J lost 7 bases; unmatched junction nucleotides: 7. The length of the CDR3 is 15 residues. The V gene's germline CDR1 is LNHNV and CDR2 YYDKDF (reference sequence). The CDR3 loop is CATSRGDSGRNEQFF. The CDR3 nucleotides are TGTGCCACCAGCAGGGGGGATAGCGGGAGAAATGAGCAGTTCTTC. The whole variable domain, remainder taken from reference TRBV15 and TRBJ2-1, is DAMVIQNPRYQVTQFGKPVTLSCSQTLNHNVMYWYQQKSSQAPKLLFHYYDKDFNNEADTPDNFQSRRPNTSFCFLDIRSPGLGDTAMYLCATSRGDSGRNEQFFGPGTRLTVL.

In this sample, this clonotype turned up a few times. This chain connects TRBV24-1 to TRBJ2-2; 8 bases are a match to TRBD1. Trimming cost V 4 bases and J 5 bases; bases outside gene matches: 2. Germline V gene lookup returns CDR1 KGHDR and CDR2 SFDVKD. The CDR3 contains 14 residues. CDR3 nucleotides: TGTGCCACCAGTGAACGACAGGGGACCGGGGAGCTGTTTTTT. It yields the protein CATSERQGTGELFF.

This clonotype has ten or more counts. The V and J genes are TRBV2 and TRBJ1-5, with TRBD1 as a possible D gene (6 bases). The germline gives CDR1 SNHLY, CDR2 FYNNEI. CDR3 length: 14 amino acids. The V end was cut by 2 bases, the J end by 5 bases, with 10 bases between. This CDR3 reads CASSERGSDQPQHF. The CDR3, as DNA: TGTGCCAGCAGTGAAAGGGGGTCGGATCAGCCCCAGCATTTT.

There are a few counts of this clonotype. The chain links TRBV29-1 to TRBJ1-2; D is uncertain. Germline V lookup: CDR1 SQVTM, CDR2 ANQGSEA. Trimming cost V 4 bases and J 4 bases, with 25 bases left between them. The CDR3 contains 17 residues. In DNA, the CDR3 is TGCAGCGTTGTATGGATGTCGTCCGACGGGTATTTCTATGGCTACACCTTC. As protein: CSVVWMSSDGYFYGYTF.

J is TRBJ1-2 and V is TRBV10-3; D ambiguous. The germline CDR1 and CDR2 sequences are ENHRY and SYGVKD. This CDR3 is built from 12 residues. V was shortened by 0 bases and J by 5 bases, with 4 bases between the two germline ends. This chain's CDR3 is CAISESGYGYTF. The DNA of the CDR3 is TGTGCCATCAGTGAGTCGGGGTATGGCTACACCTTC.

On this clonotype itself: Given a much more abundant clone one base away, this may be a read error. The genes are TRBV6-2 or TRBV6-3 and TRBJ1-1; D is uncertain. The V and J ends lost 5 bases and 11 bases respectively, with 15 bases between them. Germline loops: CDR1 MNHEY, CDR2 SVGEGT. The CDR3 covers 12 residues. CDR3 bases: TGTGCCAGCAGTGAGTCCCGGGTGGGGGCTTTCTTT. It encodes CASSESRVGAFF.